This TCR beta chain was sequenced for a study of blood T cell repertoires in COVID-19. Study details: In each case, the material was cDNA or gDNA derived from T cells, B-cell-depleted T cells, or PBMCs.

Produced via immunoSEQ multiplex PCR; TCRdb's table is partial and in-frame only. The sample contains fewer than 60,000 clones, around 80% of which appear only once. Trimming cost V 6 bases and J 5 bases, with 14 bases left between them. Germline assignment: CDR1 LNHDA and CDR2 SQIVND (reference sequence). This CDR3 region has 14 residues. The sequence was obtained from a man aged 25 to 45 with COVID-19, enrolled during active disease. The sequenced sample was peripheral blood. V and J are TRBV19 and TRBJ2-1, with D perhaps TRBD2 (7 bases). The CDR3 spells CASSLGGQDNEQFF. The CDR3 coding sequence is TGTGCCAGTAGCCTCGGGGGGCAGGACAATGAGCAGTTCTTC.